Shown below are 32 T cell receptor beta chains from a single sample sequenced in a study of beta chain features in type 1 diabetes. Expressed TCRB transcripts were sequenced, since all the RNA that had been isolated was reverse transcribed. Using immunoSEQ multiplex PCR, the repertoire was profiled, and TCRdb retains in-frame clones only, with some absent. The data hold around 290,000 clones, with 8% observed a single time. Sample: central memory CD4+ T cells from blood. The receptor source for this set is a woman between 18 and 29 years old in good health.

This clone was detected only a few times. The chain links TRBV5-1 to TRBJ2-4; D unclear. V was cut by 4 bases and J by 10 bases, with 12 bases left in between. Germline CDR1 is SGHRS and CDR2 is YFSETQ. The CDR3 is 12 residues long. This chain's CDR3 is CASSEQQGIQYF. CDR3 sequence (DNA): TGCGCCAGCAGCGAACAACAAGGGATTCAGTACTTC.

This chain joins TRBV19 and TRBJ2-3, with a possible D match to TRBD1 (6 bases). Trimming shortened V by 4 bases and J by 6 bases, and 20 bases separated the two germline ends. Germline V gene data show CDR1 as LNHDA and CDR2 as SQIVND (reference sequence). The CDR3 extends over 16 amino acids. CDR3: CASSNPDRSPDDTQYF. The CDR3 nucleotides are TGTGCCAGTAGTAACCCGGACAGATCTCCCGATGATACGCAGTATTTT. Looking up the rest from reference TRBV19 and TRBJ2-3 gives the full variable domain: DGGITQSPKYLFRKEGQNVTLSCEQNLNHDAMYWYRQDPGQGLRLIYYSQIVNDFQKGDIAEGYSVSREKKESFPLTVTSAQKNPTAFYLCASSNPDRSPDDTQYFGPGTRLTVL.

This clone was recorded at least ten times. The chain joins TRBV10-3 to TRBJ2-4; D ambiguous. CDR3 size: 16 residues. The germline V gene has CDR1 ENHRY and CDR2 SYGVKD. Deletions cut 0 bases from V and 2 bases from J, with 11 bases between. Written as DNA, the CDR3 is TGTGCCATCAGTGAGTCGGGTGTAGATACCAAAAACATTCAGTACTTC. Translation: CAISESGVDTKNIQYF.

This clone was detected only a few times. The chain has TRBV15 and TRBJ2-1, with 9 positions matching TRBD1. Looked up from germline, CDR1 is LNHNV and CDR2 is YYDKDF (reference sequence). The CDR3 covers 14 residues. J gave up 6 bases and V 6 bases, and 6 bases lay outside the gene matches. The CDR3, as DNA: TGTGCCACCAGGTCCGGACAGGGGTTCAATGAGCAGTTCTTC. Its translation: CATRSGQGFNEQFF.

The genes are TRBV19 and TRBJ2-2, with D unclear. Trimming removed 2 bases at V and 4 bases at J, with 5 bases between. The germline CDR1 and CDR2 sequences are LNHDA and SQIVND (reference sequence). There are 13 residues in the CDR3. The DNA of the CDR3 is TGTGCCAGTAGTATATCTTTCACCGGGGAGCTGTTTTTT. It is translated as CASSISFTGELFF.

The V call is TRBV4-1, the J call TRBJ1-2, with D unclear. The CDR3 has 13 residues. CDR1 is MGHRA, CDR2 YSYEKL, per germline. V was clipped by 0 bases and J by 4 bases, with 6 bases between them. CDR3 nucleotide sequence: TGCGCCAGCAGCCAAGAGAGGAGCTATGGCTACACCTTC. Its translation is CASSQERSYGYTF.

This clone was counted between two and nine times. The chain recombines TRBV18 with TRBJ2-3; maybe TRBD1 (5 bases). V dropped 2 bases and J dropped 2 bases, with 14 bases sitting between them. The CDR3 is made up of 16 amino acids. Germline V CDR1 and CDR2: KGHSH, LQKENI. The CDR3: CASSPTDAGNTDTQYF. In nucleotides, the CDR3 is TGTGCCAGCTCACCAACAGACGCAGGGAACACAGATACGCAGTATTTT.

The chain links TRBV5-4 to TRBJ2-5; D gene uncertain. CDR3 length: 14 amino acids. Between the trimmed V and J ends, which lost 0 bases and 7 bases, there was a span of 13 bases. Germline CDR1 is SGHNT and CDR2 is YYREEE (reference sequence). In DNA form, the CDR3 reads TGTGCCAGCAGCTTGGTTCCGGAACACGGGACCCAGTACTTC. Protein product: CASSLVPEHGTQYF.

This clone was observed at least ten times. The chain carries TRBV5-1 and TRBJ2-1; TRBD1 is a possible D gene (5 bases). The CDR3 has 13 amino acids. Germline V lookup: CDR1 SGHRS, CDR2 YFSETQ. V was clipped by 4 bases and J by 10 bases, with 15 bases between them. CDR3 amino acids: CASSPLPWGEQFF. CDR3 bases: TGCGCCAGCAGCCCTCTCCCATGGGGCGAGCAGTTCTTC. Looking up the rest from reference TRBV5-1 and TRBJ2-1 gives the full variable domain: KAGVTQTPRYLIKTRGQQVTLSCSPISGHRSVSWYQQTPGQGLQFLFEYFSETQRNKGNFPGRFSGRQFSNSRSEMNVSTLELGDSALYLCASSPLPWGEQFFGPGTRLTVL.

In this sample, this clone turned up a few times. This sequence joins TRBV7-9 and TRBJ2-1, with 7 bases identical to TRBD2. The CDR3 sequence is 14 residues long. Per the germline V gene, CDR1 is SEHNR and CDR2 is FQNEAQ (reference sequence). The V and J ends lost 8 bases and 0 bases, in that order; junction bases with no gene match: 4. The CDR3 sequence: CASAPGGSYNEQFF. The DNA for the CDR3 is TGTGCCAGCGCTCCGGGGGGCTCCTACAATGAGCAGTTCTTC.

This rearrangement joins TRBV4-1 to TRBJ1-5; D ambiguous. This CDR3 has 15 residues. Trimming shortened V by 3 bases and J by 0 bases, and 9 bases separated the two germline ends. From germline, CDR1 is MGHRA and CDR2 YSYEKL. The CDR3 DNA reads TGCGCCAGCAGCCACACACCTTATAGCAATCAGCCCCAGCATTTT. Amino acid sequence: CASSHTPYSNQPQHF.

The chain carries TRBV5-1 and TRBJ2-4, with a tentative D call TRBD1 (6 bases). The V end lost 4 bases, the J end lost 1 base, and 12 bases lay between the germline ends. CDR1 and CDR2 from the germline V gene are SGHRS and YFSETQ. The CDR3 runs 15 residues. The CDR3 reads CASSPTGQAKNIQYF. CDR3 sequence (DNA): TGCGCCAGCAGCCCGACCGGACAGGCCAAAAACATTCAGTACTTC.

The chain joins TRBV9 to TRBJ2-3, with TRBD2 matching 7 bases. Per germline, CDR1 SGDLS and CDR2 YYNGEE. V lost 7 bases and J lost 5; bases outside the gene matches: 7. The CDR3 extends over 13 amino acids. The CDR3 here is CASAPGGGDTQYF. CDR3 bases: TGTGCCAGCGCTCCGGGGGGAGGAGATACGCAGTATTTT.

The chain combines TRBV27 with TRBJ1-1; TRBD1 might be the D (5 bases). CDR1 and CDR2 from the germline V gene are MNHEY and SMNVEV (reference sequence). The V gene lost 5 bases and the J gene lost 6 bases, with 19 bases spanning the gap. This CDR3 is built from 15 residues. The CDR3 nucleotides read TGTGCCAGCAGTCCACTCGACAGAACAAGCCCTGAAGCTTTCTTT. Amino acid sequence: CASSPLDRTSPEAFF.

The rearrangement joins TRBV2 to TRBJ1-5; D is undetermined. This CDR3 comprises 15 residues. CDR1 SNHLY and CDR2 FYNNEI come from the germline V gene. The V end lost 5 bases, the J end lost 0 bases, and 11 bases lay between the germline ends. The CDR3 spells CASSLPPYSNQPQHF. The CDR3, as DNA: TGTGCCAGCAGTCTCCCACCTTATAGCAATCAGCCCCAGCATTTT.

CDR3: CAWRGQGSYNEQFF. CDR3 nucleotides: TGTGCCTGGAGGGGGCAGGGGTCCTACAATGAGCAGTTCTTC. V usage is TRBV30 and J usage is TRBJ2-1; the D gene is possibly TRBD1 (6 bases). V lost 3 bases and J 1 base, leaving 10 bases between the germline ends. This CDR3 comprises 14 residues. Germline loops: CDR1 GTSNPN, CDR2 SVGIG (reference sequence).

In this sample, this clone turned up a few times. The rearrangement uses TRBV7-9 and TRBJ1-2; D might be TRBD1 (6 bases). The CDR3 has 14 residues. V lost 5 bases and J 4 bases, leaving 14 bases between the germline ends. In germline, CDR1 is SEHNR, CDR2 FQNEAQ (reference sequence). This CDR3 reads CASSPGAIFYGYTF. The CDR3 DNA reads as TGTGCCAGCAGCCCAGGGGCCATCTTCTATGGCTACACCTTC.

This clone occurred a few times. This sequence joins TRBV9 and TRBJ2-3; the match to TRBD1 covers 12 bases. The CDR3 contains 18 residues. In germline, CDR1 is SGDLS, CDR2 YYNGEE. Trimming took 4 bases from V and 2 from J; bases not matched to a gene: 11. The CDR3: CASSNRDRGLPNTDTQYF. The CDR3 nucleotides are TGTGCCAGCAGCAACCGGGACAGGGGGCTTCCCAACACAGATACGCAGTATTTT.

This clone was picked up many times. The chain carries TRBV4-3 and TRBJ1-4, with 7 bases that match TRBD1. Germline V gives CDR1 LGHNA, CDR2 YSLEER. This CDR3 comprises 15 residues. V shed 0 bases and J 14 bases; nucleotides not matched to a gene: 12. The DNA of the CDR3 is TGCGCCAGCAGCCAAGAAATGAGTAGGACAGGAGGGCTGTTTTTT. Amino acid sequence: CASSQEMSRTGGLFF.

The chain uses TRBV11-2 and TRBJ1-6; 8 bases align to TRBD1. Germline CDR1 is SGHAT and CDR2 is FQNNGV. The CDR3 loop spans 16 amino acids. V dropped 2 bases and J dropped 6; count of bases not matched to a gene: 6. The CDR3 spells CASSLQAGQANSPLHF. As DNA, the CDR3 is TGTGCCAGCAGCTTACAAGCGGGACAGGCTAATTCACCCCTCCACTTT.

The V and J genes are TRBV13 and TRBJ2-3, with TRBD2 as a possible D gene (6 bases). This CDR3 is built from 16 residues. Germline lookup yields CDR1 PRHDT and CDR2 FYEKMQ (reference sequence). Trimming took off 4 bases at V and 1 base at J, with 15 bases between the two ends. The CDR3 sequence: CASSSIRERGTDTQYF. The CDR3 nucleotides read TGTGCCAGCAGCTCAATACGGGAGAGGGGCACAGATACGCAGTATTTT.

V is TRBV25-1 and J is TRBJ1-1; perhaps TRBD1 as D (5 bases). This CDR3 has 14 residues. Germline CDR1 is MGHDK and CDR2 is SYGVNS. The V gene lost 2 bases and the J gene lost 8 bases, with 15 bases spanning the gap. The CDR3 DNA reads TGTGCCAGCAGTGAACCCGGGGCAGCGGAGGAAGCTTTCTTT. Translated: CASSEPGAAEEAFF.

This clone was found a few times. The CDR3 nucleotides read TGTGCCAGTAGTATATCGGGGGCGAAGGAAAAACTGTTTTTT. This codes for CASSISGAKEKLFF. The genes are TRBV19 and TRBJ1-4; tentatively, D is TRBD1 (6 bases). V lost 2 bases and J lost 8, with 12 bases in between. The CDR3 is 14 amino acids. Germline CDR1 and CDR2: LNHDA and SQIVND (reference sequence). Variable domain in full (rest from reference TRBV19 and TRBJ1-4): DGGITQSPKYLFRKEGQNVTLSCEQNLNHDAMYWYRQDPGQGLRLIYYSQIVNDFQKGDIAEGYSVSREKKESFPLTVTSAQKNPTAFYLCASSISGAKEKLFFGSGTQLSVL.

Only a few counts were recorded for this clone. J is TRBJ2-7 and V is TRBV28; 8 nucleotides agree with TRBD1. The ends lost 7 bases at V and 2 bases at J; junction bases unmatched: 7. Germline assignment: CDR1 MDHEN and CDR2 SYDVKM. The CDR3 runs to 14 residues. The CDR3 sequence is CASILDRAPYEQYF. CDR3 nucleotide sequence: TGTGCCAGCATCTTGGACAGGGCGCCCTACGAGCAGTACTTC. Full variable domain (outside the CDR3, taken from reference TRBV28 and TRBJ2-7): DVKVTQSSRYLVKRTGEKVFLECVQDMDHENMFWYRQDPGLGLRLIYFSYDVKMKEKGDIPEGYSVSREKKERFSLILESASTNQTSMYLCASILDRAPYEQYFGPGTRLTVT.

The chain links TRBV7-8 to TRBJ2-5; 9 positions match TRBD1. The CDR3 length is 14 residues. CDR1 is SGHVS, CDR2 FQNEAQ, per germline. The ends lost 5 bases at V and 5 bases at J; junction bases unmatched: 6. The CDR3 protein is CASSLGTGLETQYF. As DNA, the CDR3 is TGTGCCAGCAGCCTTGGGACAGGGCTGGAGACCCAGTACTTC.

This sequence joins TRBV28 and TRBJ1-5; TRBD1 is a possible D gene (5 bases). Germline V gives CDR1 MDHEN, CDR2 SYDVKM. CDR3 length equals 16 residues. V dropped 2 bases and J dropped 1 base, with 12 bases sitting between them. The CDR3 loop is CASSLPKGRSNQPQHF. In DNA form, the CDR3 reads TGTGCCAGCAGTTTACCCAAGGGGCGAAGCAATCAGCCCCAGCATTTT.

In this sample, this clone turned up many times. The J gene is TRBJ2-5, the V gene TRBV11-2; D is ambiguous. In germline, CDR1 is SGHAT, CDR2 FQNNGV. The V end was cut by 3 bases, the J end by 2 bases, with 10 bases between. This CDR3 has 14 amino acids. CDR3 sequence (DNA): TGTGCCAGCAGCTTGGAACTGGTACAAGAGACCCAGTACTTC. Encoded protein: CASSLELVQETQYF. The full variable domain, rest sourced from reference TRBV11-2 and TRBJ2-5, is EAGVAQSPRYKIIEKRQSVAFWCNPISGHATLYWYQQILGQGPKLLIQFQNNGVVDDSQLPKDRFSAERLKGVDSTLKIQPAKLEDSAVYLCASSLELVQETQYFGPGTRLLVL.

The V gene is TRBV7-9, the J gene TRBJ2-1, with D unclear. Germline V gene data show CDR1 as SEHNR and CDR2 as FQNEAQ (reference sequence). V was trimmed by 4 bases and J by 10 bases, leaving 8 bases between them. The CDR3 extends over 11 amino acids. The CDR3 DNA sequence: TGTGCCAGCAGCTCGAAGGCCGAGCAGTTCTTC. It yields the protein CASSSKAEQFF.

In this sample, this clone turned up many times. Other DNA sequences in the same sample also yield this CDR3. The chain carries TRBV7-9 and TRBJ2-1; 10 bases align to TRBD2. The V and J ends lost 4 bases and 2 bases, in that order; junction bases with no gene match: 2. Germline V gene data show CDR1 as SEHNR and CDR2 as FQNEAQ (reference sequence). The CDR3 loop spans 15 amino acids. CDR3 sequence reads: CASSWTSGTYNEQFF. The CDR3, as DNA: TGTGCCAGCAGCTGGACTAGCGGAACCTACAATGAGCAGTTCTTC.

In its sample, this clone was seen a few times. V is TRBV15 and J is TRBJ1-5, with TRBD1 identical over 7 bases. The germline CDR1 and CDR2 sequences are LNHNV and YYDKDF (reference sequence). V shed 1 base, J shed 6 bases, and the junction held 6 bases outside the gene matches. This CDR3 is 15 amino acids long. CDR3 sequence (DNA): TGTGCCACCAGCAGAGCCAGGGGGACTGTTCAGCCCCAGCATTTT. It encodes CATSRARGTVQPQHF.

The rearrangement joins TRBV11-2 to TRBJ2-7; tentatively, D is TRBD1 (5 bases). Trimming left V 6 bases short and J 0 bases short, with 9 bases between. The CDR3 runs to 13 residues. Germline CDR1 SGHAT, CDR2 FQNNGV. CDR3 loop: CASRQGSSYEQYF. The CDR3 DNA is TGTGCCAGCAGGCAGGGTAGCTCCTACGAGCAGTACTTC.

The chain recombines TRBV7-8 with TRBJ2-7, with 7 nucleotides matching TRBD1. V dropped 4 bases and J dropped 4; count of bases not matched to a gene: 7. There are 14 residues in the CDR3. Germline-derived CDR1 and CDR2 are SGHVS and FQNEAQ. The CDR3 spells CASSSPGQTYEQYF. CDR3 nucleotides: TGTGCCAGCAGCTCACCGGGACAGACGTACGAGCAGTACTTC.